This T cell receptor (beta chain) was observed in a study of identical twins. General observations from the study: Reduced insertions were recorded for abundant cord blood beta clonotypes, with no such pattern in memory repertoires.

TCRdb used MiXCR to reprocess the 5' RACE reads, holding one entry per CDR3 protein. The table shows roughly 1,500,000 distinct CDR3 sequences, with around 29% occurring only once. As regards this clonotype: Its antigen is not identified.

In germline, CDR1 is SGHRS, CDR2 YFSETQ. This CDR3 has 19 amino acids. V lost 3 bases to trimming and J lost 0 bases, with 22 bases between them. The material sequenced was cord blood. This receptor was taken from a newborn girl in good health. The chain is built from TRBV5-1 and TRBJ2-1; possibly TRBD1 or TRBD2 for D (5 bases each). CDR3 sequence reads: CASSSPGPPRGSSYNEQFF. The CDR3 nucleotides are TGCGCCAGCAGCTCCCCGGGACCCCCTCGCGGCAGCTCCTACAATGAGCAGTTCTTC.